Listed here is a single T cell receptor (beta chain). This entry comes from a study of shared T cell receptors in the human thymus. Profiled with immunoSEQ multiplex PCR; TCRdb holds only in-frame clones, not every one. The sample consists of more than 300,000 clones, more than 85% of them appearing once. The CDR3 runs to 16 residues. The junction had 7 bases not matched to a gene; V was cut back by 3 bases and J by 3 bases. The germline CDR1 and CDR2 sequences are LNHNV and YYDKDF (reference sequence). Sequencing was performed on thymocytes. The chain combines TRBV15 with TRBJ2-5, with 10 positions matching TRBD2. This clonotype originated in a human donor. CDR3 region: CATSRVTSGREETQYF. As DNA, the CDR3 is TGTGCCACCAGCAGGGTTACCAGCGGGAGGGAAGAGACCCAGTACTTC.